The clone carrying this T cell receptor beta chain was recorded at least ten times. Its antigen is still unknown. The CDR3 regions of TCR beta were amplified from RNA transcripts. Using the HTBI primer set, a first-round RT-PCR was run on the TCR CDR3. TCRdb recomputed calls from the multiplex PCR reads with MiXCR, one row per CDR3 protein. Of roughly 640,000 distinct CDR3 sequences detected, about a sixth appear once; the ten largest clones hold around 3.5%. Diagnosis rested on symptoms, serum thyroxine and TRAb, thyroid ultrasound, and orbital computed tomography. This record comes from a study of T cells in Graves' hyperthyroidism and ophthalmopathy. Across the study: Pretreatment peripheral blood was obtained at initial diagnosis. Study-wide results and limits: Using 13 V-J features, a model discriminated ophthalmopathy from stable hyperthyroidism. Most expanded thyroid clonotypes above 0.001 also appeared in blood.

The origin of this receptor is a woman in her 40s with Graves' ophthalmopathy. The sample taken for sequencing was blood.

CDR3 bases: TGTGCCAGCAGCTCAGGGGGGCAGAGGAACACTGAAGCTTTCTTT. It yields the protein CASSSGGQRNTEAFF. V usage is TRBV27 and J usage is TRBJ1-1; the match to TRBD1 covers 7 bases. The CDR3 is 15 residues long. The germline CDR1 and CDR2 sequences are MNHEY and SMNVEV (reference sequence). With 6 bases clipped from V and 1 base from J, the junction kept 8 bases outside the gene matches.